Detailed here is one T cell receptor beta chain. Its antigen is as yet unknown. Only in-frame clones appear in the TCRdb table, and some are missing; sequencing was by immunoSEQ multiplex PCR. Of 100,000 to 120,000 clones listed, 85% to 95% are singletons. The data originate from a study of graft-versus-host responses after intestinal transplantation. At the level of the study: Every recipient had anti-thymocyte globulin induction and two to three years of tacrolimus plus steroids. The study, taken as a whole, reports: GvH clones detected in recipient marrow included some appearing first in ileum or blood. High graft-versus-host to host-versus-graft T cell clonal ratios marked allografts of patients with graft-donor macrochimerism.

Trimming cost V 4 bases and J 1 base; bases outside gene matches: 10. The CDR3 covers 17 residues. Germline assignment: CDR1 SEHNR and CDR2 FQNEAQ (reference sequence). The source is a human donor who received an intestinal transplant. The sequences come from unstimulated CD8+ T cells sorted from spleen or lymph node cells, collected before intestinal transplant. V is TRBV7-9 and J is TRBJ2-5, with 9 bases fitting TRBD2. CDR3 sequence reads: CASSYLTSGLPQETQYF. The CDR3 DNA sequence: TGTGCCAGCAGCTACTTGACTAGCGGATTACCCCAAGAGACCCAGTACTTC. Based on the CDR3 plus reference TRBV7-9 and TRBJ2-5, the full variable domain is DTGVSQNPRHKITKRGQNVTFRCDPISEHNRLYWYRQTLGQGPEFLTYFQNEAQLEKSRLLSDRFSAERPKGSFSTLEIQRTEQGDSAMYLCASSYLTSGLPQETQYFGPGTRLLVL.